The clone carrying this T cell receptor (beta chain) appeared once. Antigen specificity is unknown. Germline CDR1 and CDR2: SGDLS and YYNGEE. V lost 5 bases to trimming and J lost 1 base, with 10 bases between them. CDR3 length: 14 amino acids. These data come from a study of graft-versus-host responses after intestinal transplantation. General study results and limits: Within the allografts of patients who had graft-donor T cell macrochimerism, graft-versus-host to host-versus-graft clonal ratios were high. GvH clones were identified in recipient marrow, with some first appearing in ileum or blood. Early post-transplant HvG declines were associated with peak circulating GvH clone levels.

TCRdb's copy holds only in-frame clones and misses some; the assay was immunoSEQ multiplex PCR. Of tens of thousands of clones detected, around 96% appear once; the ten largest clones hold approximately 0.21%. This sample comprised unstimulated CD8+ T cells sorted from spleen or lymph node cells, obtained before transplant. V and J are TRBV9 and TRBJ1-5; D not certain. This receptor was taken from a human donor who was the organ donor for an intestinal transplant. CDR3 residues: CASSEPGSNQPQHF. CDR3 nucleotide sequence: TGTGCCAGCAGTGAACCGGGGAGCAATCAGCCCCAGCATTTT. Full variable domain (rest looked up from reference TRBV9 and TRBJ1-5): DSGVTQTPKHLITATGQRVTLRCSPRSGDLSVYWYQQSLDQGLQFLIQYYNGEERAKGNILERFSAQQFPDLHSELNLSSLELGDSALYFCASSEPGSNQPQHFGDGTRLSIL.